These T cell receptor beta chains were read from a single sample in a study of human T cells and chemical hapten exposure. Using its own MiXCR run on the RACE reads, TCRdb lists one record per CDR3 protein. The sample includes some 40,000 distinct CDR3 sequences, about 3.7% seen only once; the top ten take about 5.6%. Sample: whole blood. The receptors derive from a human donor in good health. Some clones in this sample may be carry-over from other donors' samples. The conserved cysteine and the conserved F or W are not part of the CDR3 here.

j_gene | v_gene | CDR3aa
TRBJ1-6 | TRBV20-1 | SARWDSLDSPLH
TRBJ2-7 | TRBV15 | ATSPGGNAEQY
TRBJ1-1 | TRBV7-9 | ASSLAQTGPNTEAF
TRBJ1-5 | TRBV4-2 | ASSQGTGGPNSNQPQH
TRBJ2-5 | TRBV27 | ASSLGGGANKETQY
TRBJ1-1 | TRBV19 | ASSWGRDRAEAF
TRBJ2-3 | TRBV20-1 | SARLTSGSAGTDTQY
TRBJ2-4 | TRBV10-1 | ANDDPPGAKNIQY
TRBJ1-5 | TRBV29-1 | SVDGEGGGDQPQH
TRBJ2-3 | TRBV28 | ASSPGPQNTDTQY
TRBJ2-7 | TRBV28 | ASSSPGASGSRGFYEQY
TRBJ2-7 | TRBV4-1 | ASSQAQEEQY
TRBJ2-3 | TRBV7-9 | ASSLRTSDTDTQY
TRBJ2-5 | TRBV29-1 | SVDRYQETQY
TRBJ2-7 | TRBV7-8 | ASSRGPSGEQY
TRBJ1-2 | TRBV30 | AWSRGQSFFNYGYT
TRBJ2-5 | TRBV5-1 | ASSSSGGLETQY
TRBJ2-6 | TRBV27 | ASSFGSSGANVLT
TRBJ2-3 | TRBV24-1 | ATSDLAQGGLDTQY
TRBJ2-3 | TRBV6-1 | ATSFESSGSRHTQY
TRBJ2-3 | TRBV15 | ATSSDYLKLTDTQY
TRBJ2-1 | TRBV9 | ASSNWDRDHEQF
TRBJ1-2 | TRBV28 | ASSPGTLFYGYT
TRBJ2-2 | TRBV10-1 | ASSGSRDPEMKNTGELF
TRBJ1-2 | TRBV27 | ASRRGGRKNYGYT
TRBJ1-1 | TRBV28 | ASNLGHSNTEAF
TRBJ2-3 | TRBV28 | ASSSPGTSTQY
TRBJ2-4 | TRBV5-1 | ASSPPGLTKY
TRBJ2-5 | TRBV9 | ASSLRQGGGLAGAETQY
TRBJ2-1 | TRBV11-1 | ASSFSSSGNEQF
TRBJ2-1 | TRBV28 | ASSFFYAAEQF
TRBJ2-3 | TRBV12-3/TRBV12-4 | ASRAGWGGSTDTQY
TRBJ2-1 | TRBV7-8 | ASSFERYNEQF
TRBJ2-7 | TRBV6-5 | ASSYSGQGTY
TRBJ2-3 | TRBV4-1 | ASSQGGGERRTDTQY
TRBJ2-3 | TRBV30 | AWSATLVAGGTDTQY
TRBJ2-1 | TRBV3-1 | ASSQEVRLLGAEQF
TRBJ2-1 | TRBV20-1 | SARATNTYNEQF
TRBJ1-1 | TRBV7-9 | ASSLPGGQNTEAF
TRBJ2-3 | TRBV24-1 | ATSDLRLAGGTDTQY